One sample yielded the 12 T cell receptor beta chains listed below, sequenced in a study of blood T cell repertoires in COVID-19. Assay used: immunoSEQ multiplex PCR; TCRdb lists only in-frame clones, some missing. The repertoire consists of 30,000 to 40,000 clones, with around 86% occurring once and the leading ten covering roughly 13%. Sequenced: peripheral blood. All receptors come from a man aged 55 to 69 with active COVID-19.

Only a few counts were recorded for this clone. The CDR3 spells CASSRNRVQETQYF. In DNA form, the CDR3 reads TGTGCCAGCAGCCGCAACCGGGTCCAAGAGACCCAGTACTTC. The chain combines TRBV7-9 with TRBJ2-5; the D is unclear. V was pared by 5 bases and J by 1 base, with 11 bases between. Looked up from germline, CDR1 is SEHNR and CDR2 is FQNEAQ (reference sequence). The CDR3 contains 14 residues. Full variable domain (missing parts from reference TRBV7-9 and TRBJ2-5): DTGVSQNPRHKITKRGQNVTFRCDPISEHNRLYWYRQTLGQGPEFLTYFQNEAQLEKSRLLSDRFSAERPKGSFSTLEIQRTEQGDSAMYLCASSRNRVQETQYFGPGTRLLVL.

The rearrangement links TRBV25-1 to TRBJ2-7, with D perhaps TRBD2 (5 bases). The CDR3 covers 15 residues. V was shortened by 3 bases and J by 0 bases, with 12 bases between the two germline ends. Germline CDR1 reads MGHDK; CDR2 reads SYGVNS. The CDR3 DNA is TGTGCCAGCAGTGACGGAGCGGATGACTCCTACGAGCAGTACTTC. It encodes CASSDGADDSYEQYF.

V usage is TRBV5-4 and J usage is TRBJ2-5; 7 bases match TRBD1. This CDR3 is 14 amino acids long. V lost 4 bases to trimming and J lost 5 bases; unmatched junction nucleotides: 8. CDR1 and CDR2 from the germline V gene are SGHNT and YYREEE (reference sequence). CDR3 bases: TGTGCCAGCAGCCCCGGGACAGAGTGGGAGACCCAGTACTTC. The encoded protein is CASSPGTEWETQYF.

The CDR3 region has the DNA TGTGCCAGCAGCTTAGAAGGGACAGGAGGCTATGGCTACACCTTC. Translating gives CASSLEGTGGYGYTF. The gene calls are TRBV7-2 and TRBJ1-2, with TRBD1 matching 8 bases. V was clipped by 1 base and J by 4 bases; unmatched bases: 5. Germline CDR1 reads SGHTA; CDR2 reads FQGNSA. This CDR3 contains 15 residues.

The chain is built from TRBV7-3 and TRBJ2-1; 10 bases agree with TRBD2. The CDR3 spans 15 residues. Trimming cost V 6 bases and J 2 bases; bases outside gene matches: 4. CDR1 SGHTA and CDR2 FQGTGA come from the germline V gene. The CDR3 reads CASSRSGGAYNEQFF. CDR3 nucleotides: TGTGCCAGCAGTCGAAGCGGGGGGGCCTACAATGAGCAGTTCTTC.

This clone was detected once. The CDR3 is CATSSGGQGKDTQYF. The CDR3 bases are TGTGCCACCAGTTCAGGCGGCCAGGGTAAAGATACGCAGTATTTT. The chain links TRBV24-1 to TRBJ2-3, with D perhaps matching TRBD1 (5 bases). V gave up 6 bases and J gave up 5 bases, with 17 bases separating them. This CDR3 region has 15 residues. Germline V gene data show CDR1 as KGHDR and CDR2 as SFDVKD.

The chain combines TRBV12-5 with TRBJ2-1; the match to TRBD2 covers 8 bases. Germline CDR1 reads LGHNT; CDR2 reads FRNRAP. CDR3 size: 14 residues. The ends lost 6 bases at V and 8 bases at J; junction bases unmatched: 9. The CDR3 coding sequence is TGTGCTAGTGGCGCCGGGACTAGGGTCGATGAGCAGTTCTTC. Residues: CASGAGTRVDEQFF.

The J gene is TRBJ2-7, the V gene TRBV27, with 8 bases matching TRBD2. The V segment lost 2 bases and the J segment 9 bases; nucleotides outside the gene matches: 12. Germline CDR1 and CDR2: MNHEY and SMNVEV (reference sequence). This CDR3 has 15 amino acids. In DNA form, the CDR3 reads TGTGCCAGCAGTTTAGGAGGGCTGACTAGCGTTGGGCAGTACTTC. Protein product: CASSLGGLTSVGQYF.

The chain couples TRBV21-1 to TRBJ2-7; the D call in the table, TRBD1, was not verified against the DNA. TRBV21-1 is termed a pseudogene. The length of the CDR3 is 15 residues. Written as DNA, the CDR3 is TGTGCCAGCAGCAAAGAGATCAGGGGTCCCTACGAGCAGTACTTC. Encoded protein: CASSKEIRGPYEQYF.

The CDR3 coding sequence is TGCAGCGCCGCCCCGGGACTACACACAGATACGCAGTATTTT. It codes for CSAAPGLHTDTQYF. V is TRBV29-1 and J is TRBJ2-3; 7 bases are a match to TRBD2. CDR1 is SQVTM and CDR2 is ANQGSEA in the germline V gene. Trimming took 7 bases from V and 2 from J; bases not matched to a gene: 9. The CDR3 has 14 amino acids.

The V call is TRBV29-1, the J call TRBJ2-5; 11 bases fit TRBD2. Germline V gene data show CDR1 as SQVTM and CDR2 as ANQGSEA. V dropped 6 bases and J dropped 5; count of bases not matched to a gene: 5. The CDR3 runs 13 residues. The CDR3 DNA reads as TGCAGCGTCCGACTAGCGGGGAGGGAGACCCAGTACTTC. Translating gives CSVRLAGRETQYF.

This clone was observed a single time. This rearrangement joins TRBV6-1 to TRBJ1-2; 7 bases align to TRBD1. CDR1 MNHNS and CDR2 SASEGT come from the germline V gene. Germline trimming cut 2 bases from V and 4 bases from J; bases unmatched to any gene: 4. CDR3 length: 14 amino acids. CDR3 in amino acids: CASSEKGAAYGYTF. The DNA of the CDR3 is TGTGCCAGCAGTGAAAAGGGGGCTGCCTATGGCTACACCTTC.